This TCR beta chain came from a study of blood T cell dynamics during melanoma immunotherapy. Study findings and constraints: PBMC repertoires of eventual disease-control patients split at W3 into clonality or diversity gains.

Time point denoted: week 3, after first cycle of checkpoint inhibitor. Apart from a couple of fast progressors, RECIST 1.1 response was judged 12 weeks post-infusion. A fixed DNA input of about 350 ng was used per bulk PBMC sample. Assay used: immunoSEQ multiplex PCR; TCRdb lists only in-frame clones, some missing. The sample lists 10,000 to 13,000 clones; roughly 83% were seen once. This clone was detected only a few times. Antigen unknown. CDR3 length: 16 amino acids. V dropped 0 bases and J dropped 0 bases, with 9 bases sitting between them. Per the germline V gene, CDR1 is MNHNY and CDR2 is SVGAGI (reference sequence).

The sequence was collected from a human donor with melanoma. The chain recombines TRBV6-6 with TRBJ1-5; TRBD1 might be the D (6 bases). Source: blood, taken from a patient treated with checkpoint blockade. CDR3 sequence: CASSYSRTASNQPQHF. DNA for the CDR3: TGTGCCAGCAGTTACTCGAGGACAGCTAGCAATCAGCCCCAGCATTTT.